The 8 T cell receptor beta chains below come from one sample, sequenced in a study of blood T cell repertoires in COVID-19 (dated by TCRdb to between 2020 and 2021). The library was produced with the immunoSEQ multiplex PCR assay. The source is immuneACCESS, and TCRdb retained only in-frame sequences with V and J called. Part of the clones is not carried over; for the studies checked, unresolved V genes explain less than half of this, and the remainder is unexplained. The sample data list a few hundred thousand clones, and about nine tenths of these were observed just once. The ten most abundant clones make up 0.94% of the sample. The sequenced sample consisted of peripheral blood. Source of these receptors: a woman in her forties who had recovered from COVID-19.

The count of this clone is one. The chain employs TRBV5-1 and TRBJ1-4; D gene ambiguous. This CDR3 region has 14 residues. CDR1 SGHRS and CDR2 YFSETQ come from the germline V gene. V dropped 6 bases and J dropped 4 bases, with 13 bases sitting between them. The CDR3 spells CASNVGRGNEKLFF. Here the CDR3 DNA reads TGCGCCAGCAATGTAGGACGGGGTAATGAAAAACTGTTTTTT.

The rearrangement links TRBV5-4 to TRBJ2-7; 10 nucleotides match TRBD1. Germline-derived CDR1 and CDR2 are SGHNT and YYREEE (reference sequence). The junction had 4 bases not matched to a gene; V was cut back by 4 bases and J by 3 bases. This CDR3 comprises 14 residues. This CDR3 reads CASSIGQGVYEQYF. The CDR3 DNA is TGTGCCAGCAGCATTGGACAGGGGGTCTACGAGCAGTACTTC.

The V call is TRBV27, the J call TRBJ2-7, with TRBD1 identical over 7 bases. This CDR3 region has 15 residues. The germline V gene has CDR1 MNHEY and CDR2 SMNVEV (reference sequence). Losses at the gene ends were 4 bases for V and 2 bases for J; bases not matched to a gene: 8. The CDR3 loop is CASSSAPGQTYEQYF. In nucleotides, the CDR3 is TGTGCCAGCAGTTCGGCCCCGGGACAGACCTACGAGCAGTACTTC.

The gene calls are TRBV19 and TRBJ2-7, with 10 bases aligning to TRBD2. This CDR3 has 14 residues. Trimming removed 6 bases from V and 5 bases from J; junction bases left unmatched: 7. Germline-derived CDR1 and CDR2 are LNHDA and SQIVND (reference sequence). For the CDR3, the DNA is TGTGCCAGTAGCGCAGCGGGAGGGTGGAACGAGCAGTACTTC. This codes for CASSAAGGWNEQYF.

This clone has only a few counts. The chain joins TRBV2 to TRBJ1-1, with a weak D call TRBD1 (6 bases). CDR3 length: 11 amino acids. V was shortened by 9 bases and J by 5 bases, with 10 bases between the two germline ends. Germline CDR1 and CDR2: SNHLY and FYNNEI. For the CDR3, the DNA is TGTGCCAGTTACAGGGAAACTGAAGCTTTCTTT. This translates into CASYRETEAFF.

The V gene is TRBV19, the J gene TRBJ2-3, with TRBD1 matching 8 bases. Germline-derived CDR1 and CDR2 are LNHDA and SQIVND (reference sequence). After removal of 7 bases from V and 1 base from J, the junction contained 4 bases not matched to a gene. The CDR3 covers 14 residues. As DNA, the CDR3 is TGTGCCAGTAAACCGGGACAGGGCACAGATACGCAGTATTTT. This gives the protein CASKPGQGTDTQYF.

The chain links TRBV27 to TRBJ1-5; 9 bases map to TRBD1. The CDR3 has 18 amino acids. J was trimmed by 5 bases and V by 1 base; bases with no gene match: 12. From germline, CDR1 is MNHEY and CDR2 SMNVEV (reference sequence). CDR3 in DNA: TGTGCCAGCAGTTTATGGGGAGGGGGGGACAGGGAGGATCAGCCCCAGCATTTT. This encodes CASSLWGGGDREDQPQHF.

A remark on this clone: Additional DNA sequences in this sample encode the identical CDR3. This chain uses TRBV5-1 with TRBJ2-2; 16 bases agree with TRBD2. Germline V CDR1 and CDR2: SGHRS, YFSETQ. J gave up 3 bases and V 0 bases, and 8 bases lay outside the gene matches. The length of the CDR3 is 20 residues. The CDR3 sequence: CASSLAGGLAGGPDTGELFF. The CDR3, as DNA: TGCGCCAGCAGCTTGGCCGGGGGACTAGCGGGAGGGCCCGACACCGGGGAGCTGTTTTTT.